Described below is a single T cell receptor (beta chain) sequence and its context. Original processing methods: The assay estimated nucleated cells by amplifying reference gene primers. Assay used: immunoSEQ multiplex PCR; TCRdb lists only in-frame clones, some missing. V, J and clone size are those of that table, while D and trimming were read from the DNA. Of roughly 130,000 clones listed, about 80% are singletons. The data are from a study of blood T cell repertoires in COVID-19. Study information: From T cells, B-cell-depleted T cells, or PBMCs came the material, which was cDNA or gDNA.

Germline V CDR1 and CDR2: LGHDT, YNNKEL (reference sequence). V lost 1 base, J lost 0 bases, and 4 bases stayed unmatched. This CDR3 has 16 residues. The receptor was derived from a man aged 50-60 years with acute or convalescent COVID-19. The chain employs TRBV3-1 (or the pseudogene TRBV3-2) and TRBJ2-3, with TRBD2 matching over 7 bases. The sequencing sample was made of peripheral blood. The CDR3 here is CASSQGTSVSTDTQYF. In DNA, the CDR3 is TGTGCCAGCAGCCAAGGAACTAGCGTCAGCACAGATACGCAGTATTTT.